One sample yielded the 13 T cell receptor beta chains listed below, sequenced in a study of blood T cell repertoires in COVID-19. Measured with immunoSEQ multiplex PCR; TCRdb has only the in-frame clones, and not every one. The sample holds roughly 150,000 clones; roughly 78% are singletons and the top ten take 8.1%. Sequencing input: peripheral blood. These receptors all stem from a woman aged 60-70 years with COVID-19, enrolled during active disease.

The rearrangement links TRBV15 to TRBJ1-2; D not resolved. CDR1 LNHNV and CDR2 YYDKDF come from the germline V gene (reference sequence). With 6 bases removed from V and 0 bases from J, the gap between germline ends came to 14 bases. This CDR3 has 15 residues. DNA for the CDR3: TGTGCCACCAGTCAGCCCTCAGGTACTAACTATGGCTACACCTTC. It yields the protein CATSQPSGTNYGYTF.

The chain is built from TRBV19 and TRBJ2-3, with 7 bases matching TRBD2. CDR3 length: 14 amino acids. Trimming at V came to 6 bases and at J to 3 bases, leaving 6 bases not matched to a gene. The germline gives CDR1 LNHDA, CDR2 SQIVND (reference sequence). CDR3 in DNA: TGTGCCAGTAGCTGGGGGGGAGGGACAGATACGCAGTATTTT. Protein sequence: CASSWGGGTDTQYF.

The chain is built from TRBV24-1 and TRBJ2-1; TRBD2 aligns across 10 bases. Trimming took 4 bases from V and 2 from J; bases not matched to a gene: 7. This CDR3 region has 17 residues. Per the germline V gene, CDR1 is KGHDR and CDR2 is SFDVKD. The CDR3 reads CATSESGRDGPYNEQFF. The CDR3 coding sequence is TGTGCCACCAGTGAGAGCGGGAGGGACGGCCCCTACAATGAGCAGTTCTTC.

The CDR3 region is CASSQAGRDYGYTF. CDR3 DNA: TGTGCCAGCAGCCAAGCTGGGAGGGACTATGGCTACACCTTC. The chain recombines TRBV3-1 (or the pseudogene TRBV3-2) with TRBJ1-2; no clear D gene. The V end lost 1 base, the J end lost 3 bases, and 9 bases lay between the germline ends. The CDR3 totals 14 residues. Germline CDR1 LGHDT, CDR2 YNNKEL (reference sequence).

The V call is TRBV30, the J call TRBJ2-2, with no clear D. The CDR3 has 11 amino acids. V lost 1 base, J lost 7 bases, and 4 bases lay in between. Germline V CDR1 and CDR2: GTSNPN, SVGIG (reference sequence). In nucleotides, the CDR3 is TGTGCCTGGAGTGGCGACGGGGAGCTGTTTTTT. The encoded protein is CAWSGDGELFF.

The table lists this clone with a few counts. The chain combines TRBV5-4 with TRBJ1-2; D gene ambiguous. The CDR3 runs to 18 residues. V dropped 0 bases and J dropped 8 bases, with 26 bases sitting between them. From germline, CDR1 is SGHNT and CDR2 YYREEE (reference sequence). This CDR3 is CASSLAGEQSPLSEGYTF. CDR3 DNA sequence: TGTGCCAGCAGCTTGGCGGGTGAACAAAGTCCACTATCCGAAGGCTACACCTTC.

The chain is built from TRBV2 and TRBJ2-7, with no clear D. Per germline, CDR1 SNHLY and CDR2 FYNNEI. This CDR3 is 14 amino acids long. Trimming shortened V by 5 bases and J by 3 bases, and 14 bases separated the two germline ends. The CDR3 loop is CASSKRRRLYEQYV. CDR3 in DNA: TGTGCCAGCAGTAAAAGACGACGACTCTACGAGCAGTACGTC.

This clone was recorded only once. DNA of the CDR3: TGTGCCAGCAGTTCCCATTTCAGGGGAAACACTGAAGCTTTCTTT. Translated: CASSSHFRGNTEAFF. This chain links TRBV6-5 with TRBJ1-1; possibly TRBD1 for D (6 bases). Germline CDR1 is MNHEY and CDR2 is SVGAGI. V lost 4 bases and J 2 bases, leaving 14 bases between the germline ends. The CDR3 runs 15 residues.

The chain is built from TRBV4-2 and TRBJ1-4; D is uncertain. Trimming cost V 4 bases and J 3 bases, with 9 bases left between them. The CDR3 is 14 amino acids. From germline, CDR1 is LGHNA and CDR2 YNFKEQ. CDR3 nucleotides: TGTGCCAGCAGCCCCGACACCGCTAATGAAAAACTGTTTTTT. Protein: CASSPDTANEKLFF.

This clone showed up just once. Other DNA sequences in the sample encode the same CDR3. The V gene is TRBV19, the J gene TRBJ1-5; 9 bases fit TRBD1. This CDR3 comprises 13 residues. Germline V CDR1 and CDR2: LNHDA, SQIVND (reference sequence). V lost 5 bases, J lost 4 bases, and 0 bases stayed unmatched. The DNA of the CDR3 is TGTGCCAGTAGTGGGACAGGGAATCAGCCCCAGCATTTT. Translated: CASSGTGNQPQHF.

The V gene is TRBV18, the J gene TRBJ2-5, with 14 bases lining up with TRBD2. V was pared by 5 bases and J by 5 bases, with 1 base of the junction left unmatched. Per germline, CDR1 KGHSH and CDR2 LQKENI. The CDR3 loop spans 14 amino acids. The CDR3 coding sequence is TGTGCCAGCTCAGGGACTAGCGGGAGTGAGACCCAGTACTTC. Translated: CASSGTSGSETQYF.

This chain uses TRBV9 with TRBJ1-6, with 8 bases matching TRBD1. With V trimmed by 3 bases and J by 7 bases, 0 bases remained unmatched. In germline, CDR1 is SGDLS, CDR2 YYNGEE. The CDR3 covers 13 residues. The chain's CDR3 is CASSGQGNSPLHF. The CDR3 DNA follows: TGTGCCAGCAGCGGACAGGGGAATTCACCCCTCCACTTT. Looking up the rest from reference TRBV9 and TRBJ1-6 gives the full variable domain: DSGVTQTPKHLITATGQRVTLRCSPRSGDLSVYWYQQSLDQGLQFLIQYYNGEERAKGNILERFSAQQFPDLHSELNLSSLELGDSALYFCASSGQGNSPLHFGNGTRLTVT.

V and J are TRBV6-5 and TRBJ1-2, with unresolved D. Germline V CDR1 and CDR2: MNHEY, SVGAGI. The germline V and J ends were trimmed by 0 bases and 4 bases, with 12 bases remaining between them. The CDR3 loop spans 15 amino acids. Here the CDR3 reads CASSYSAGYPYGYTF. CDR3 coding DNA: TGTGCCAGCAGTTACTCGGCGGGATACCCCTATGGCTACACCTTC.